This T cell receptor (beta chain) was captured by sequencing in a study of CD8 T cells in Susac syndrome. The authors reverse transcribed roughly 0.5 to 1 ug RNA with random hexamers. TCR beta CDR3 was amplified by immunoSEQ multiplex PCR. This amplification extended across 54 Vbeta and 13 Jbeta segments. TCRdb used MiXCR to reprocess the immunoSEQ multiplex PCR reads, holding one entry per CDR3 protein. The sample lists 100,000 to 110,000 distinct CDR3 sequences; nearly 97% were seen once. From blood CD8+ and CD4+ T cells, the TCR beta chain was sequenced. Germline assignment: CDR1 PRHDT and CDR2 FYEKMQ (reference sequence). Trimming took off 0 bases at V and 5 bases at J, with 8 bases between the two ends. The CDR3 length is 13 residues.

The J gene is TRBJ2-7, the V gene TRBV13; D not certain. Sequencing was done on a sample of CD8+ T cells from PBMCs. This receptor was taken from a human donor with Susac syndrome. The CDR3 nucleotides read TGTGCCAGCAGCTTAGGACGTCCGGACGAGCAGTACTTC. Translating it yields CASSLGRPDEQYF.